This TCR beta chain was captured in a study of cytomegalovirus exposure and HLA in healthy donors. The donors gave bone marrow, and they were healthy. The CDR3 covers 15 residues. CDR1 and CDR2 (germline): MNHEY, SMNVEV (reference sequence). Trimming took 6 bases from V and 1 from J, leaving 14 bases between them. PCR primers comprised 60 Vbeta and 13 Jbeta primers. Profiling relied on immunoSEQ multiplex PCR, and the TCRdb table lists in-frame clones only, not all of them. In total, the table holds 55,000 to 80,000 clones. Input material: PBMCs. This chain links TRBV27 with TRBJ2-3; tentative D call: TRBD1 (6 bases). The receptor was isolated from a man aged 40-49 years in good health and CMV-seronegative. Written as DNA, the CDR3 is TGTGCCAGCAGCCGTGACAGGCCCCGCACAGATACGCAGTATTTT. Translating gives CASSRDRPRTDTQYF.